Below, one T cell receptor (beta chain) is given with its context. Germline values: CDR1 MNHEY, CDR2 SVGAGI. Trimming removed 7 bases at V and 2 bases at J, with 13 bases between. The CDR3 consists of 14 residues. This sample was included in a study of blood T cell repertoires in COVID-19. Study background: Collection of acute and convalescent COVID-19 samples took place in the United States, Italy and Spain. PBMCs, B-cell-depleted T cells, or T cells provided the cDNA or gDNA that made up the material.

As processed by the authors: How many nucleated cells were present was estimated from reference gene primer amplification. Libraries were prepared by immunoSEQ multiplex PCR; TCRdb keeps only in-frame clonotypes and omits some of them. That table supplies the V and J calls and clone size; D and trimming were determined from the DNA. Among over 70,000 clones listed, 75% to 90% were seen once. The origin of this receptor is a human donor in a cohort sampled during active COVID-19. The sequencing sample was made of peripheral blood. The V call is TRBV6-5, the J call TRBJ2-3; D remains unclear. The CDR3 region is CASKKEQYTDTQYF. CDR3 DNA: TGTGCCAGCAAGAAGGAGCAGTACACAGATACGCAGTATTTT.